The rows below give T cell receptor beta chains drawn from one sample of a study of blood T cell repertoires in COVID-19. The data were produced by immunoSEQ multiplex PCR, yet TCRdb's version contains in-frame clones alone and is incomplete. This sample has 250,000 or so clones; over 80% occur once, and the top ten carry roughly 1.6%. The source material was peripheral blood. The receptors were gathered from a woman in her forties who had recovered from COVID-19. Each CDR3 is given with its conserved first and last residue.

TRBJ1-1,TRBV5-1,CASSLASVNTEAFF
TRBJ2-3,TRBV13,CASSFFGQGPTDTQYF
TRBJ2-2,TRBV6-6,CASSARRAGITGELFF
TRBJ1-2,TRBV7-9,CASSSSGYGYTF
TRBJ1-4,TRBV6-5,CASSSGAANEKLFF
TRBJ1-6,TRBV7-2,CASSLGRVSDSPLHF
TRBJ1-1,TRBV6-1,CASSEALQRLNTEAFF
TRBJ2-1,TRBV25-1,CASSESGYNEQFF
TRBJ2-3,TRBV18,CASSPPGGITDTQYF
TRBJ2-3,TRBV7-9,CASSRGQLSTDTQYF
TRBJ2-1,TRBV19,CASSIARPYRAGNEQFF
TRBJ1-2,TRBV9,CASSVVENYGYTF
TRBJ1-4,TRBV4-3,CASSLRGRANEKLFF
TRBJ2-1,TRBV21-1,CASSNGGPGENEQFF
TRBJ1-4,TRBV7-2,CASSFGWTGGEKLFF
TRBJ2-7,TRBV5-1,CASSLETAISKYF
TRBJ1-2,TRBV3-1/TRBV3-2,CASRGTSLGYTF
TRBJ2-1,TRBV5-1,CASSAVVAGYNEQFF
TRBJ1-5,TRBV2,CASRGTGANQPQHF
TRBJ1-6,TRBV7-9,CASSTQNSPLHF
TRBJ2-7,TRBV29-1,CSVGGALYEQYF
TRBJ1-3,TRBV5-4,CASSSRGFENTIYF
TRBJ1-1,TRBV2,CASRKDSYGNTEAFF
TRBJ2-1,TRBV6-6,CASSTPGQGSNEQFF
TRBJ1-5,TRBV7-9,CASRVNDRARNQPQHF